The source of this TCR beta chain is a study of T cell responses to AZD1222 COVID-19 vaccine. Only in-frame clones appear in the TCRdb table, and some are missing; sequencing was by immunoSEQ multiplex PCR. The sample records 250,000 to 300,000 clones, 94% being singletons. V dropped 8 bases and J dropped 6 bases, with 13 bases sitting between them. The CDR3 is 12 residues long. Germline V gene data show CDR1 as SNHLY and CDR2 as FYNNEI. General study points: Reports indicate that nearly half of spike-specific TCRs are directed at unmutated variant regions.

Turning to this clone: Its specificity is not known.

Timing groups of about 4 and about 12 weeks for second doses were pooled. The TCR sequence derives from an adult who received the AZD1222 COVID-19 vaccine. The sequencing used peripheral blood, collected 28 days after the second AZD1222 dose. The chain recombines TRBV2 with TRBJ1-2; D perhaps matches TRBD1 (6 bases). CDR3 DNA: TGTGCCAGCCGCCGGGACACTGATGGCTACACCTTC. It specifies CASRRDTDGYTF.